The 32 T cell receptor beta chains given below trace back to one sample, sequenced in a study of shared clonotypes between healthy human individuals. Profiling relied on immunoSEQ multiplex PCR, and the TCRdb table lists in-frame clones only, not all of them. The data contain over a million clones, more than 95% of them singletons. Sequencing used naive CD4+ T cells sorted from blood. This sample's subset: CD45RA+ positively selected. The receptor set was obtained from a man aged 25-45 years in good health.

The chain combines TRBV29-1 with TRBJ2-5, with D possibly TRBD1 on 6 matching bases. V lost 7 bases to trimming and J lost 9 bases, with 18 bases between them. Germline CDR1 SQVTM, CDR2 ANQGSEA. This CDR3 is 12 amino acids long. The CDR3 sequence: CSARGQSVSQYF. CDR3 nucleotide sequence: TGCAGCGCAAGAGGACAGTCTGTTTCCCAGTACTTC.

CDR3 region: CASSYSYGVNTGELFF. For the CDR3, the DNA is TGTGCCAGCAGTTACTCCTACGGGGTGAACACCGGGGAGCTGTTTTTT. The chain has TRBV6-5 and TRBJ2-2, with D possibly TRBD2 on 5 matching bases. With 0 bases removed from V and 1 base from J, the gap between germline ends came to 9 bases. This CDR3 comprises 16 residues. In germline, CDR1 is MNHEY, CDR2 SVGAGI.

The chain uses TRBV9 and TRBJ2-7, with D maybe TRBD1 (5 bases). The germline V gene encodes CDR1 SGDLS and CDR2 YYNGEE. V was trimmed by 0 bases and J by 2 bases, leaving 12 bases between them. The CDR3 is 15 residues long. In nucleotides, the CDR3 is TGTGCCAGCAGCGTAGCAGGGTATCCAACCTACGAGCAGTACTTC. Translation gives CASSVAGYPTYEQYF. Full variable domain (missing parts from reference TRBV9 and TRBJ2-7): DSGVTQTPKHLITATGQRVTLRCSPRSGDLSVYWYQQSLDQGLQFLIQYYNGEERAKGNILERFSAQQFPDLHSELNLSSLELGDSALYFCASSVAGYPTYEQYFGPGTRLTVT.

This rearrangement joins TRBV18 to TRBJ2-2; unclear D gene. Trimming left V 2 bases short and J 4 bases short, with 11 bases between. CDR1 is KGHSH, CDR2 LQKENI, per germline. CDR3 length: 15 amino acids. CDR3 loop: CASSPTWEGTGELFF. CDR3 sequence (DNA): TGTGCCAGCTCACCAACCTGGGAAGGCACCGGGGAGCTGTTTTTT.

With respect to this clone: This sample includes further DNA sequences coding for the same CDR3. The V call is TRBV28, the J call TRBJ2-2, with D possibly TRBD2 on 6 matching bases. This CDR3 has 14 residues. The germline gives CDR1 MDHEN, CDR2 SYDVKM. V gave up 3 bases and J gave up 4 bases, with 9 bases separating them. CDR3 residues: CASSLGGSTGELFF. DNA of the CDR3: TGTGCCAGCAGTTTGGGGGGAAGCACCGGGGAGCTGTTTTTT.

The chain is built from TRBV19 and TRBJ2-1, with 11 positions matching TRBD2. CDR3 size: 16 residues. CDR1 is LNHDA and CDR2 is SQIVND in the germline V gene (reference sequence). The trim removed 8 bases at V and 3 bases at J, leaving 9 bases unmatched. Here the CDR3 reads CASCLAGGPLYNEQFF. In DNA form, the CDR3 reads TGTGCCAGTTGCCTAGCGGGAGGCCCCCTCTACAATGAGCAGTTCTTC.

This CDR3 is CASSPLTANYGYTF. As DNA, the CDR3 is TGTGCCAGCTCACCCCTGACAGCCAACTATGGCTACACCTTC. The chain uses TRBV18 and TRBJ1-2; D perhaps matches TRBD1 (5 bases). Germline-derived CDR1 and CDR2 are KGHSH and LQKENI. The V end was cut by 3 bases, the J end by 2 bases, with 10 bases between. This CDR3 has 14 amino acids.

The chain joins TRBV30 to TRBJ1-5; D is unclear. CDR3 length: 13 residues. V lost 2 bases and J 4 bases, leaving 9 bases between the germline ends. From germline, CDR1 is GTSNPN and CDR2 SVGIG (reference sequence). CDR3 DNA: TGTGCCTGGAGTCAATCGGGGAATCAGCCCCAGCATTTT. Amino acids: CAWSQSGNQPQHF.

The chain recombines TRBV14 with TRBJ1-5; tentatively, D is TRBD1 (6 bases). The V end was cut by 1 base, the J end by 11 bases, with 15 bases between. CDR3 length: 14 amino acids. Germline lookup yields CDR1 SGHDN and CDR2 FVKESK. The CDR3 bases are TGTGCCAGCAGCCAAGCAGGGGCCGAATCCTCCCAGCATTTT. This codes for CASSQAGAESSQHF.

Comments on this clone: Distinct nucleotide sequences in the sample also encode this CDR3. The J gene is TRBJ2-7, the V gene TRBV7-9; D perhaps matches TRBD1 (6 bases). This CDR3 comprises 14 residues. Germline CDR1 reads SEHNR; CDR2 reads FQNEAQ (reference sequence). Deletions cut 0 bases from V and 2 bases from J, with 8 bases between. The CDR3 spells CASSLAGAAYEQYF. CDR3 DNA: TGTGCCAGCAGCTTAGCGGGGGCGGCCTACGAGCAGTACTTC.

This chain uses TRBV6-6 with TRBJ1-5; D is uncertain. CDR1 MNHNY and CDR2 SVGAGI come from the germline V gene (reference sequence). CDR3 length equals 15 residues. The V end was cut by 0 bases, the J end by 1 base, with 7 bases between. This CDR3 is CASSYSGSSNQPQHF. CDR3 nucleotides: TGTGCCAGCAGTTACTCGGGGAGCAGCAATCAGCCCCAGCATTTT.

V gene TRBV28 combines with J gene TRBJ2-2, with a tentative D call TRBD1 (6 bases). This CDR3 has 15 residues. Per germline, CDR1 MDHEN and CDR2 SYDVKM. V lost 7 bases and J lost 5, with 17 bases in between. DNA for the CDR3: TGTGCCAGCATCCCCACAGGGCGGTTAACCGGGGAGCTGTTTTTT. Translated: CASIPTGRLTGELFF.

The chain links TRBV27 to TRBJ2-7, with D perhaps matching TRBD1 or TRBD2 (5 bases each). V was pared by 4 bases and J by 3 bases, with 13 bases between. Germline V gene sequence: CDR1 MNHEY, CDR2 SMNVEV (reference sequence). This CDR3 is 14 amino acids long. CDR3 nucleotides: TGTGCCAGCAGTTACCTGGGACGAAACTACGAGCAGTACTTC. Its protein product is CASSYLGRNYEQYF.

A word on this clone: Other DNA sequences in this sample translate to the same CDR3. V and J are TRBV2 and TRBJ1-5, with 10 bases lining up with TRBD1. CDR1 SNHLY and CDR2 FYNNEI come from the germline V gene. The CDR3 loop spans 14 amino acids. The J segment lost 6 bases and the V segment lost 5 bases, leaving 4 bases of the junction unmatched. CDR3 loop: CASSPDRGRQPQHF. The CDR3 DNA follows: TGTGCCAGCAGTCCCGACAGGGGGCGTCAGCCCCAGCATTTT.

Only one count was recorded for this clone. The chain has TRBV7-2 and TRBJ2-3; 7 bases map to TRBD2. CDR1 is SGHTA, CDR2 FQGNSA, per germline. V trimming: 5 bases; J trimming: 4 bases; junction bases outside the gene matches: 9. The CDR3 contains 15 residues. The CDR3 DNA sequence: TGTGCCAGCAGCGTTCTAGCGGTGTTGGCAGATACGCAGTATTTT. This translates into CASSVLAVLADTQYF.

The chain joins TRBV5-1 to TRBJ2-3, with a weak D call TRBD1 (5 bases). The V end lost 3 bases, the J end lost 0 bases, and 17 bases lay between the germline ends. CDR1 is SGHRS, CDR2 YFSETQ, per germline. The CDR3 spans 17 residues. This CDR3 is CASSSAPGRASTDTQYF. As DNA, the CDR3 is TGCGCCAGCAGCTCGGCCCCGGGCAGGGCTAGCACAGATACGCAGTATTTT.

The V call is TRBV5-1, the J call TRBJ2-7; TRBD1 matches at 8 bases. The ends lost 2 bases at V and 4 bases at J; junction bases unmatched: 11. CDR3 length: 16 amino acids. Looked up from germline, CDR1 is SGHRS and CDR2 is YFSETQ. The CDR3 reads CASSLRRGTGGYEQYF. In DNA, the CDR3 is TGCGCCAGCAGCTTAAGACGCGGGACAGGTGGATACGAGCAGTACTTC. Supplemented by reference TRBV5-1 and TRBJ2-7, the full variable domain reads KAGVTQTPRYLIKTRGQQVTLSCSPISGHRSVSWYQQTPGQGLQFLFEYFSETQRNKGNFPGRFSGRQFSNSRSEMNVSTLELGDSALYLCASSLRRGTGGYEQYFGPGTRLTVT.

The chain is built from TRBV18 and TRBJ2-7; 11 bases are shared with TRBD1. The V gene end was trimmed by 5 bases and the J gene end by 4 bases; junction bases not matched to a gene: 7. The CDR3 covers 15 residues. Germline V gives CDR1 KGHSH, CDR2 LQKENI. The CDR3 sequence is CASSAYGTGGYEQYF. In DNA, the CDR3 is TGTGCCAGCTCAGCTTACGGGACAGGGGGGTACGAGCAGTACTTC.

The V call is TRBV10-3, the J call TRBJ2-7; maybe TRBD2 (5 bases). The CDR3 is made up of 13 amino acids. V shed 10 bases and J shed 3 bases, with 16 bases lying between them. Germline CDR1 reads ENHRY; CDR2 reads SYGVKD. Written as DNA, the CDR3 is TGTGCCACCGCCCGGGCAGAGGGCTACGAGCAGTACTTC. Translation: CATARAEGYEQYF.

The V gene is TRBV9, the J gene TRBJ2-5; D ambiguous. V dropped 1 base and J dropped 11 bases, with 12 bases sitting between them. Germline V CDR1 and CDR2: SGDLS, YYNGEE. CDR3 size: 12 residues. The CDR3 nucleotides read TGTGCCAGCAGCGTACACCAAGAGCAGCAGTACTTC. It translates to CASSVHQEQQYF.

CDR3 sequence (DNA): TGTGCCACCTCGGGACTAGCGCCCCAAGAGACCCAGTACTTC. It translates to CATSGLAPQETQYF. V gene TRBV2 combines with J gene TRBJ2-5; TRBD2 matches 10 bases. The V segment lost 10 bases and the J segment 1 base; nucleotides outside the gene matches: 6. The CDR3 spans 14 residues. CDR1 SNHLY and CDR2 FYNNEI come from the germline V gene.

This sequence joins TRBV6-4 and TRBJ2-7, with 7 positions matching TRBD1. V trimming: 8 bases; J trimming: 0 bases; junction bases outside the gene matches: 16. Germline CDR1 MRHNA, CDR2 SNTAGT. This CDR3 spans 17 amino acids. The CDR3 protein is CASDETFRQGNSYEQYF. The CDR3 nucleotides are TGTGCCAGCGACGAGACCTTTCGACAGGGAAACTCCTACGAGCAGTACTTC.

This chain links TRBV4-1 with TRBJ1-2; 7 bases align to TRBD1. From germline, CDR1 is MGHRA and CDR2 YSYEKL. This CDR3 is 14 amino acids long. V was pared by 4 bases and J by 3 bases, with 5 bases of the junction left unmatched. The CDR3 loop reads CASSPTGNHYGYTF. The CDR3 nucleotides read TGCGCCAGCAGCCCGACAGGGAATCACTATGGCTACACCTTC.

The chain couples TRBV28 to TRBJ1-5; 7 bases align to TRBD1. V lost 6 bases and J lost 6; bases outside the gene matches: 5. CDR3 length: 13 amino acids. Per the germline V gene, CDR1 is MDHEN and CDR2 is SYDVKM. The CDR3 coding sequence is TGTGCCAGCAGAGACAGGGAGGGTCAGCCCCAGCATTTT. Its translation is CASRDREGQPQHF.

This clone was detected only once. This rearrangement joins TRBV18 to TRBJ2-1, with D uncertain. Trimming left V 3 bases short and J 3 bases short, with 9 bases between. Germline V CDR1 and CDR2: KGHSH, LQKENI. The CDR3 has 14 amino acids. In DNA, the CDR3 is TGTGCCAGCTCACCCCAGGCGAGCTACAATGAGCAGTTCTTC. It specifies CASSPQASYNEQFF.

The chain has TRBV7-6 and TRBJ2-7; D is unresolved. This CDR3 is 16 amino acids long. Germline V lookup: CDR1 SGHVS, CDR2 FNYEAQ. The V gene lost 5 bases and the J gene lost 0 bases, with 17 bases spanning the gap. Here the CDR3 reads CASSPKYSWSSYEQYF. For the CDR3, the DNA is TGTGCCAGCAGCCCGAAATATAGCTGGTCCTCCTACGAGCAGTACTTC.

The rearrangement links TRBV28 to TRBJ1-2; maybe TRBD1 (6 bases). V gave up 5 bases and J gave up 2 bases, with 9 bases separating them. The CDR3 contains 13 residues. Germline assignment: CDR1 MDHEN and CDR2 SYDVKM. This CDR3 is CASSKGGNYGYTF. In nucleotides, the CDR3 is TGTGCCAGCAGTAAAGGGGGGAACTATGGCTACACCTTC.

This sequence joins TRBV7-9 and TRBJ1-5; D gene uncertain. V was cut by 7 bases and J by 6 bases, with 13 bases left in between. The CDR3 loop spans 13 amino acids. Germline-derived CDR1 and CDR2 are SEHNR and FQNEAQ (reference sequence). The CDR3 region is CASTVEKGQPQHF. The CDR3 DNA reads as TGTGCCAGCACGGTGGAGAAGGGTCAGCCCCAGCATTTT. Full variable domain (rest looked up from reference TRBV7-9 and TRBJ1-5): DTGVSQNPRHKITKRGQNVTFRCDPISEHNRLYWYRQTLGQGPEFLTYFQNEAQLEKSRLLSDRFSAERPKGSFSTLEIQRTEQGDSAMYLCASTVEKGQPQHFGDGTRLSIL.

This chain links TRBV4-3 with TRBJ2-3, with 7 nucleotides matching TRBD2. The V segment lost 4 bases and the J segment 2 bases; nucleotides outside the gene matches: 6. Germline CDR1 and CDR2: LGHNA and YSLEER. CDR3 length equals 15 residues. The CDR3 DNA sequence: TGCGCCAGCAGCCCCTGGCGGGAGATCACAGATACGCAGTATTTT. Its translation is CASSPWREITDTQYF.

This sequence joins TRBV7-6 and TRBJ2-7; possibly TRBD2 for D (6 bases). This CDR3 comprises 14 residues. V gave up 1 base and J gave up 0 bases, with 7 bases separating them. CDR1 and CDR2 from the germline V gene are SGHVS and FNYEAQ. The CDR3 bases are TGTGCCAGCAGCTTAGACGGGAGCTCCTACGAGCAGTACTTC. Amino acid sequence: CASSLDGSSYEQYF.

Regarding this clone: This sample includes further DNA sequences coding for the same CDR3. This chain uses TRBV30 with TRBJ2-7; TRBD1 matches 7 bases. V lost 5 bases and J lost 1; bases outside the gene matches: 2. Germline CDR1 reads GTSNPN; CDR2 reads SVGIG (reference sequence). The CDR3 extends over 12 amino acids. In DNA form, the CDR3 reads TGTGCCTGGGGGGACAGTTCCTACGAGCAGTACTTC. Residues: CAWGDSSYEQYF.

The chain uses TRBV14 and TRBJ2-6; D remains ambiguous. Germline CDR1 and CDR2: SGHDN and FVKESK. The CDR3 runs to 17 residues. Deletions cut 1 base from V and 2 bases from J, with 12 bases between. The chain's CDR3 is CASSQVAGLPGANVLTF. In DNA form, the CDR3 reads TGTGCCAGCAGCCAAGTGGCAGGCCTGCCTGGGGCCAACGTCCTGACTTTC.